This is a list of T cell receptor beta chains from one sample in a study of control samples from healthy donors and cancer patients. Generated by immunoSEQ multiplex PCR, the TCRdb table keeps only in-frame clones and is missing some. The sample includes about 120,000 clones, around nine tenths of them seen just once. The sample taken for sequencing was blood. The receptors here all came from a man aged 25 to 40 in good health. Each CDR3 is given with its conserved first and last residue. The order of the fields is V gene, clone size, J gene, D gene, CDR3 protein, CDR3 DNA. D genes are given only for firm matches. Where a row states a size, it is once, few, many or the class of an expanded clone; other rows omit it.

V: TRBV5-1; size: .; J: TRBJ2-4; D: .; CDR3: CASSLGAGLAKNIQYF; DNA: TGCGCCAGCAGCTTGGGGGCGGGATTAGCCAAAAACATTCAGTACTTC
V: TRBV7-7; size: few; J: TRBJ2-5; D: TRBD2; CDR3: CASSPGTSGETQYF; DNA: TGTGCCAGCAGCCCCGGGACTAGCGGGGAGACCCAGTACTTC
V: TRBV19; size: .; J: TRBJ1-1; D: .; CDR3: CASSFQGNTEAFF; DNA: TGTGCCAGTAGTTTTCAGGGGAACACTGAAGCTTTCTTT
V: TRBV12-3/TRBV12-4; size: .; J: TRBJ1-6; D: .; CDR3: CASSFRNNSPLHF; DNA: TGTGCCAGCAGTTTTAGGAATAATTCACCCCTCCACTTT
V: TRBV13; size: once; J: TRBJ2-3; D: .; CDR3: CASSLGLDGSTDTQYF; DNA: TGTGCCAGCAGCTTAGGCCTAGACGGTAGCACAGATACGCAGTATTTT
V: TRBV2; size: .; J: TRBJ1-6; D: .; CDR3: CASSKKGGASPLHF; DNA: TGTGCCAGCAGTAAGAAGGGGGGAGCCTCACCCCTCCACTTT
V: TRBV11-1; size: .; J: TRBJ2-5; D: TRBD2; CDR3: CASSLRGTSQETQYF; DNA: TGTGCCAGCAGCTTACGGGGGACTAGCCAAGAGACCCAGTACTTC
V: TRBV3-1/TRBV3-2; size: .; J: TRBJ1-4; D: .; CDR3: CASSSGALHEKLFF; DNA: TGTGCCAGCAGCTCTGGGGCCCTACATGAAAAACTGTTTTTT
V: TRBV6-1; size: .; J: TRBJ1-3; D: .; CDR3: CASSEMAGSGNTIYF; DNA: TGTGCCAGCAGTGAAATGGCAGGAAGTGGAAACACCATATATTTT
V: TRBV18; size: .; J: TRBJ2-7; D: .; CDR3: CASSTDWRGYEQYF; DNA: TGTGCCAGCTCAACGGACTGGCGCGGGTACGAGCAGTACTTC
V: TRBV2; size: .; J: TRBJ2-7; D: TRBD1; CDR3: CASKFSGTVYEQYF; DNA: TGTGCCAGCAAGTTTTCCGGGACAGTATACGAGCAGTACTTC
V: TRBV3-1/TRBV3-2; size: .; J: TRBJ1-1; D: .; CDR3: CASSQGTGRNTEAFF; DNA: TGTGCCAGCAGCCAAGGCACAGGGAGGAACACTGAAGCTTTCTTT
V: TRBV6-5; size: few; J: TRBJ1-2; D: TRBD1; CDR3: CASSRDSSNYGYTF; DNA: TGTGCCAGCAGCCGGGACAGCTCTAACTATGGCTACACCTTC
V: TRBV19; size: .; J: TRBJ1-5; D: .; CDR3: CASKQDGGHSNQPQHF; DNA: TGTGCCAGTAAACAAGATGGGGGTCATAGCAATCAGCCCCAGCATTTT
V: TRBV4-1; size: .; J: TRBJ2-2; D: .; CDR3: CASSQDRLYTGELFF; DNA: TGCGCCAGCAGCCAAGATCGGCTTTACACCGGGGAGCTGTTTTTT
V: TRBV24-1; size: .; J: TRBJ2-3; D: .; CDR3: CATSDLTGTDTQYF; DNA: TGTGCCACCAGTGATTTGACAGGCACAGATACGCAGTATTTT
V: TRBV3-1/TRBV3-2; size: .; J: TRBJ2-7; D: .; CDR3: CASSQGDGTYEQYF; DNA: TGTGCCAGCAGCCAAGGGGACGGTACCTACGAGCAGTACTTC
V: TRBV6-1; size: once; J: TRBJ2-5; D: .; CDR3: CASSEQGGETQYF; DNA: TGTGCCAGCAGTGAACAGGGAGGCGAGACCCAGTACTTC
V: TRBV2; size: .; J: TRBJ1-4; D: TRBD1; CDR3: CASSQHRDRGEKLFF; DNA: TGTGCCAGCAGCCAACACCGGGACAGGGGTGAAAAACTGTTTTTT
V: TRBV7-9; size: .; J: TRBJ1-5; D: .; CDR3: CASRQADQPQHF; DNA: TGTGCCAGCCGACAGGCAGATCAGCCCCAGCATTTT
V: TRBV5-1; size: .; J: TRBJ2-2; D: TRBD1; CDR3: CASGPQGAGGELFF; DNA: TGCGCCAGCGGACCTCAGGGGGCCGGCGGGGAGCTGTTTTTT
V: TRBV4-2; size: .; J: TRBJ1-1; D: .; CDR3: CASSQDLMNTEAFF; DNA: TGTGCCAGCAGCCAAGATCTCATGAACACTGAAGCTTTCTTT
V: TRBV7-2; size: .; J: TRBJ2-1; D: TRBD2; CDR3: CASRRLAGGYNEQFF; DNA: TGTGCCAGCAGACGACTAGCGGGGGGATACAATGAGCAGTTCTTC
V: TRBV10-3; size: .; J: TRBJ1-2; D: .; CDR3: CAISGQDYGYTF; DNA: TGTGCCATCAGTGGACAGGACTATGGCTACACCTTC
V: TRBV7-9; size: few; J: TRBJ2-2; D: .; CDR3: CASSLKIF; DNA: TGTGCCAGCAGCTTAAAGATTTTT
V: TRBV19; size: .; J: TRBJ1-3; D: TRBD1; CDR3: CAATQGATEGNTIYF; DNA: TGTGCCGCTACTCAGGGGGCAACGGAAGGAAACACCATATATTTT
V: TRBV7-3; size: .; J: TRBJ2-1; D: .; CDR3: CASSPDTNEQFF; DNA: TGTGCCAGCAGCCCGGACACCAATGAGCAGTTCTTC
V: TRBV18; size: .; J: TRBJ2-2; D: TRBD1; CDR3: CASSPPQGAFGGELFF; DNA: TGTGCCAGCTCACCCCCACAGGGGGCCTTTGGCGGGGAGCTGTTTTTT
V: TRBV10-3; size: .; J: TRBJ1-1; D: TRBD1; CDR3: CAISDRQGWSLVDTEAFF; DNA: TGTGCCATCAGTGACCGACAGGGATGGAGTCTGGTAGACACTGAAGCTTTCTTT
V: TRBV30; size: .; J: TRBJ1-5; D: .; CDR3: CAWSVGSSNQPQHF; DNA: TGTGCCTGGAGTGTCGGCTCAAGCAATCAGCCCCAGCATTTT
V: TRBV14; size: .; J: TRBJ1-2; D: .; CDR3: CASSQREAGIYGYTF; DNA: TGTGCCAGCAGCCAAAGGGAGGCGGGGATCTATGGCTACACCTTC
V: TRBV5-1; size: once; J: TRBJ1-2; D: TRBD1; CDR3: CASSQTGGAYGYTF; DNA: TGCGCCAGCAGCCAGACAGGGGGCGCCTATGGCTACACCTTC
V: TRBV5-5; size: once; J: TRBJ1-3; D: .; CDR3: CASSPPGALGNTIYF; DNA: TGTGCCAGCAGCCCCCCGGGGGCGCTAGGAAACACCATATATTTT
V: TRBV24-1; size: .; J: TRBJ2-1; D: .; CDR3: CATSDSFGSSYNEQFF; DNA: TGTGCCACCAGTGATTCATTCGGGAGCTCCTACAATGAGCAGTTCTTC
V: TRBV11-1; size: .; J: TRBJ1-1; D: .; CDR3: CASSSLVWGNTEAFF; DNA: TGTGCCAGCAGTTCGTTAGTATGGGGAAACACTGAAGCTTTCTTT
V: TRBV4-1; size: once; J: TRBJ1-4; D: .; CDR3: CASSQERGPTNEKLFF; DNA: TGCGCCAGCAGCCAAGAACGGGGGCCAACTAATGAAAAACTGTTTTTT
V: TRBV18; size: .; J: TRBJ2-2; D: TRBD2; CDR3: CASSPQPSGGDTGELFF; DNA: TGTGCCAGCTCACCACAACCCAGCGGGGGAGACACCGGGGAGCTGTTTTTT